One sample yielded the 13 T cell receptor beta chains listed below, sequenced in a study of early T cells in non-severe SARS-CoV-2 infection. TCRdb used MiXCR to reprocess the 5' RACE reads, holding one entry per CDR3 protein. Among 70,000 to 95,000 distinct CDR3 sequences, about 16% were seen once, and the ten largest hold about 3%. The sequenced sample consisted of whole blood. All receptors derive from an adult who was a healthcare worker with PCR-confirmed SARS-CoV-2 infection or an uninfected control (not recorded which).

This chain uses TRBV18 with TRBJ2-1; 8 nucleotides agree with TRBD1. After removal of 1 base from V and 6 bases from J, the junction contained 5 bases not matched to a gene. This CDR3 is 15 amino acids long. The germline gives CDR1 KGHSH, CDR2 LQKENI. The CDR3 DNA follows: TGTGCCAGCTCACCACTAGACAGGGGAGGCAATGAGCAGTTCTTC. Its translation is CASSPLDRGGNEQFF.

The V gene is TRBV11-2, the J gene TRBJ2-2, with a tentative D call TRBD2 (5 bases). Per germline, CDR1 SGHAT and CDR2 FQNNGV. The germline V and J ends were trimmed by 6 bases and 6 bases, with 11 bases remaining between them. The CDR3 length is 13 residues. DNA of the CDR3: TGTGCCAGCAGGGGAGCGGAGGCCGGGGAGCTGTTTTTT. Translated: CASRGAEAGELFF. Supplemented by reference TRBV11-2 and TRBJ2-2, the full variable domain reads EAGVAQSPRYKIIEKRQSVAFWCNPISGHATLYWYQQILGQGPKLLIQFQNNGVVDDSQLPKDRFSAERLKGVDSTLKIQPAKLEDSAVYLCASRGAEAGELFFGEGSRLTVL.

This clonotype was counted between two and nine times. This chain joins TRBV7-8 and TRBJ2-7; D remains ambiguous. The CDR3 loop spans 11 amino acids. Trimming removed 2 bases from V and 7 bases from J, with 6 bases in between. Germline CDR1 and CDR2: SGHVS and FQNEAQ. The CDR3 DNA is TGTGCCAGCAGCTTAACCGGAGAGCAGTACTTC. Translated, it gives CASSLTGEQYF. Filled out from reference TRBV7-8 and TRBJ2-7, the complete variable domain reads GAGVSQSPRYKVAKRGQDVALRCDPISGHVSLFWYQQALGQGPEFLTYFQNEAQLDKSGLPSDRFFAERPEGSVSTLKIQRTQQEDSAVYLCASSLTGEQYFGPGTRLTVT.

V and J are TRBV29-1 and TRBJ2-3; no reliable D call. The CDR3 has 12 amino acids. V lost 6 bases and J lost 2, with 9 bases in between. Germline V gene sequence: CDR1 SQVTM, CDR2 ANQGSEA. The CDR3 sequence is CSVGWTTDTQYF. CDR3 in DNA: TGCAGCGTCGGCTGGACCACAGATACGCAGTATTTT.

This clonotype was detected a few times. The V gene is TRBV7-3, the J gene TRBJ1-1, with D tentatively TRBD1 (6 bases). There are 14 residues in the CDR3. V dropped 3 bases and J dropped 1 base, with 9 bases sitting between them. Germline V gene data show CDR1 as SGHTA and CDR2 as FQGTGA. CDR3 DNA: TGTGCCAGCAGCTTGGACAGCCCGAACACTGAAGCTTTCTTT. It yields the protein CASSLDSPNTEAFF.

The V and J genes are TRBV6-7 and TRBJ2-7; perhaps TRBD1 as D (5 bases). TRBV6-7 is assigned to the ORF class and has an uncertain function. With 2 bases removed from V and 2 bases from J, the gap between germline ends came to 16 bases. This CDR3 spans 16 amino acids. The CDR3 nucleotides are TGTGCCAGCAGTTACCGAGTAGGGGTCCCACCCTACGAGCAGTACTTC. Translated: CASSYRVGVPPYEQYF.

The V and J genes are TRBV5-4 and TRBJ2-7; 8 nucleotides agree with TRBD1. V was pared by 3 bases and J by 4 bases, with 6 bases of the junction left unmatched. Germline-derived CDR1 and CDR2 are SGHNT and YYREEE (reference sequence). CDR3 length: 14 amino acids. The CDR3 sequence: CASSWGQERYEQYF. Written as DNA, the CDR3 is TGTGCCAGCAGCTGGGGACAGGAGAGGTACGAGCAGTACTTC.

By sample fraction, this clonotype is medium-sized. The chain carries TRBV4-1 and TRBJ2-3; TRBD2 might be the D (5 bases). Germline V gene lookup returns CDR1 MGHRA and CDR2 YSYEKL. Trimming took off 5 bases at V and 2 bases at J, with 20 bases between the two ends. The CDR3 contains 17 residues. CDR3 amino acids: CASSSSPSGTFTDTQYF. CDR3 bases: TGCGCCAGCAGCTCCTCTCCAAGCGGTACTTTCACAGATACGCAGTATTTT.

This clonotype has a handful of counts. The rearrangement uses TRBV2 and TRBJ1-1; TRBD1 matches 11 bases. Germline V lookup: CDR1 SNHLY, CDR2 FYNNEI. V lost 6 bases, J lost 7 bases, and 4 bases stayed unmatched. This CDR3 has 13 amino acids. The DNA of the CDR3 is TGTGCCAGCAGGGGACAGGGGGACAGTGAAGCTTTCTTT. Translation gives CASRGQGDSEAFF.

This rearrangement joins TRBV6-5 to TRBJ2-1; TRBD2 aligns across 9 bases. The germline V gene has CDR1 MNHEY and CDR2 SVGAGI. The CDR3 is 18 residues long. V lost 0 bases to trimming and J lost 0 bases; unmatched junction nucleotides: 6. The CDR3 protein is CASSYSPNSGSSYNEQFF. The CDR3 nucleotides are TGTGCCAGCAGTTACTCTCCTAATAGCGGGAGCTCCTACAATGAGCAGTTCTTC.

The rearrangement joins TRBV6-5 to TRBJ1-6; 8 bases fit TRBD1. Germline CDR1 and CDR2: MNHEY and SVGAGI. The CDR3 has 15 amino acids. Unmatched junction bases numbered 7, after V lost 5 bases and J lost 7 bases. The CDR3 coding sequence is TGTGCCAGCAGTGGGTCAGGGGGCGTAAATTCACCCCTCCACTTT. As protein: CASSGSGGVNSPLHF.

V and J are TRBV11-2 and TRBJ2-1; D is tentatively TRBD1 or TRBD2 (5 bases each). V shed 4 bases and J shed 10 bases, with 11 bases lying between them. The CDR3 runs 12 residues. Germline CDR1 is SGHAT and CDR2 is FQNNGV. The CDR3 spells CASSWGGPEQFF. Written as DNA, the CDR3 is TGTGCCAGCAGCTGGGGCGGGCCCGAGCAGTTCTTC.

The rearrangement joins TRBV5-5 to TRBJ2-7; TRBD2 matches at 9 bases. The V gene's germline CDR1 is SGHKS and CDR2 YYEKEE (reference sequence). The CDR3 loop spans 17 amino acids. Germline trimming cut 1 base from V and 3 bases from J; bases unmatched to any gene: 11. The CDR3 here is CASSLSPSGDGDYEQYF. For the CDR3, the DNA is TGTGCCAGCAGCTTGAGTCCTAGCGGGGACGGTGACTACGAGCAGTACTTC.